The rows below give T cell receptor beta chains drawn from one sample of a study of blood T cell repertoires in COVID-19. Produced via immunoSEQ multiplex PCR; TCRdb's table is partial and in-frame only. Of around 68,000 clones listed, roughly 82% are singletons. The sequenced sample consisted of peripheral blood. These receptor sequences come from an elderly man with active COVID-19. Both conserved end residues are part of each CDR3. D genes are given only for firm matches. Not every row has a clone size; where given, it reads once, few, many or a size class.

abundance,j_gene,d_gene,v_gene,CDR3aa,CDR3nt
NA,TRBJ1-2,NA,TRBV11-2,CASSMDSYGYTF,TGTGCCAGCAGCATGGACAGCTATGGCTACACCTTC
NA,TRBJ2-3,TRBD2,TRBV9,CASSGAGGQTSTDTQYF,TGTGCCAGCAGCGGGGCGGGAGGTCAAACTAGCACAGATACGCAGTATTTT
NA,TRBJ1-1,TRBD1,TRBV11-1,CASSSRTGILFSEAFF,TGTGCCAGCAGCTCCAGGACAGGGATCCTGTTTAGTGAAGCTTTCTTT
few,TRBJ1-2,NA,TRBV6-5,CASREGFYGYTF,TGTGCCAGCAGGGAGGGTTTCTATGGCTACACCTTC
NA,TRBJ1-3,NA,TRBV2,CASTQGTNTIYF,TGTGCCAGCACTCAGGGGACAAACACCATATATTTT
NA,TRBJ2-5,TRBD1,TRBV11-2,CASSLVQGGQETQYF,TGTGCCAGCAGCTTAGTACAGGGGGGCCAAGAGACCCAGTACTTC
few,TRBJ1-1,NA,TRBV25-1,CASSSTGNTEAFF,TGTGCCAGCAGTAGCACAGGGAACACTGAAGCTTTCTTT
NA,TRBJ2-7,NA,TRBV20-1,CSASDLYEQYF,TGCAGTGCGAGCGATTTGTACGAGCAGTACTTC
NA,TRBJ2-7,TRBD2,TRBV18,CASSPPGLAGRYEQYF,TGTGCCAGCTCACCTCCCGGACTAGCGGGACGGTACGAGCAGTACTTC
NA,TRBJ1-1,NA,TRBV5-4,CASSWDSNTEAFF,TGTGCCAGCAGCTGGGACTCGAACACTGAAGCTTTCTTT
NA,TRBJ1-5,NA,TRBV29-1,CSVGHEPQHF,TGCAGCGTGGGACACGAGCCCCAGCATTTT
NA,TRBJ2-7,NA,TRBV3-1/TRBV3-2,CASSRSIDYEQYF,TGTGCCAGCAGTCGTTCTATAGACTACGAGCAGTACTTC
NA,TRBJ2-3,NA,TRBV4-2,CASSQGSQGTDTQYF,TGTGCCAGCAGCCAAGGGTCCCAGGGCACAGATACGCAGTATTTT
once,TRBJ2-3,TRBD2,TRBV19,CASSFGLTSGATDTQYF,TGTGCCAGTAGCTTTGGGCTGACTAGCGGGGCAACAGATACGCAGTATTTT
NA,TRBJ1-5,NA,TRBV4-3,CASSQDSKNQPQHF,TGCGCCAGCAGCCAAGATAGTAAGAATCAGCCCCAGCATTTT
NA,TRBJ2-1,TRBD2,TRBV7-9,CASSPLAGGVNEQFF,TGTGCCAGCAGTCCTTTAGCGGGAGGGGTTAATGAGCAGTTCTTC
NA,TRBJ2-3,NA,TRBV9,CATGGASDTQYF,TGTGCCACTGGGGGGGCCTCGGATACGCAGTATTTT
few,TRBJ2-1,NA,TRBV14,CASSQGGVGEQFF,TGTGCCAGCAGCCAAGGGGGAGTGGGTGAGCAGTTCTTC
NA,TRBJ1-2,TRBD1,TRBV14,CASSQVSRGTGDYGYTF,TGTGCCAGCAGCCAAGTTTCTCGCGGGACAGGGGACTATGGCTACACCTTC
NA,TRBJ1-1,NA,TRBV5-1,CASSLVGEGAFF,TGCGCCAGCAGCTTGGTTGGCGAGGGAGCTTTCTTT
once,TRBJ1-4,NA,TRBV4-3,CASSQESGGPNEKLFF,TGCGCCAGCAGCCAAGAAAGCGGCGGACCGAATGAAAAACTGTTTTTT
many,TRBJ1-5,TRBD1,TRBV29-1,CSAEPPRPGTGKFGPQHF,TGCAGCGCCGAACCCCCCCGTCCCGGGACAGGGAAATTCGGCCCCCAGCATTTT
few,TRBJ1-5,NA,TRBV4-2,CASSQDPGSGNQPQHF,TGTGCCAGCAGCCAAGATCCCGGGAGCGGCAATCAGCCCCAGCATTTT
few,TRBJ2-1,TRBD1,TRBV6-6,CASSRTGVGNEQFF,TGTGCCAGCAGCCGGACAGGGGTCGGGAATGAGCAGTTCTTC
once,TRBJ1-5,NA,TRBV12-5,CASGPGGSGDQPQHF,TGTGCTAGTGGTCCGGGAGGATCTGGGGATCAGCCCCAGCATTTT
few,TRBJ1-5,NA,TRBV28,CASSLIQALQPQHF,TGTGCCAGCAGTTTAATCCAGGCCCTCCAACCCCAGCATTTT
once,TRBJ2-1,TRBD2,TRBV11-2,CASSFPSGGYTTYNEQFF,TGTGCCAGCAGCTTTCCTAGCGGGGGTTATACCACCTACAATGAGCAGTTCTTC
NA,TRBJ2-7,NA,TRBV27,CASSPRRLYEQYF,TGTGCCAGCAGTCCGCGGCGACTCTACGAGCAGTACTTC
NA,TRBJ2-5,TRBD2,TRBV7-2,CASSRGYSGRGETQYF,TGTGCCAGCAGCAGGGGATATAGCGGGAGAGGAGAGACCCAGTACTTC
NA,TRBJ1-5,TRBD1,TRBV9,CASSPTGDSNQPQHF,TGTGCCAGCAGCCCGACAGGGGATAGCAATCAGCCCCAGCATTTT
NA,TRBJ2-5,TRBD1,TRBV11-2,CASSSGQEETQYF,TGTGCCAGCAGCTCTGGACAGGAAGAGACCCAGTACTTC
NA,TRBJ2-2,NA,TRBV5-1,CASSFELVNGELFF,TGCGCCAGCAGCTTCGAACTAGTTAACGGGGAGCTGTTTTTT